This entry concerns a single TCR beta chain. This clonotype was recorded a few times. What antigen it recognizes has not been identified. There are no base qualities to consult, and no much larger clone falls within one base. This sample is drawn from a study of blood T cells in healthy people across ages (dated by TCRdb to 2014 to 2015). Regarding the research as a whole: In model experiments, template switching captured about one uniquely barcoded TCR beta cDNA molecule for every two T cells. Donors were grouped into four age groups: young (average approximately 16 years), middle-aged (roughly 37), aged (about 60) and long-lived (just over 80). To avoid experimental bias, donors of different ages were distributed randomly across sequencing lanes. Using deep sequencing normalized with unique cDNA molecular identifiers, the study measured how TCR beta repertoire diversity changes with age. For two donors (one aged 18 to 30 and one aged 80 or older), the study analyzed two additional independent replicas of 1 million unique cDNA reads from the same blood draw. Results the study describes overall, beyond this receptor: Estimates of total diversity based on one million sequenced T cells were considered lower bounds and underestimates. The CMV infection status of donors was not known, potentially confounding age-related changes in expanded clonotypes. The long-lived group showed more naive CD4+ T cells, fewer expanded clones and increased TCR diversity than the aged group, suggesting age selection. Observed TCR beta diversity per million T cells fell roughly linearly with age, and a significant reduction was already apparent by age around 44. Conclusive comparison of naive and antigen-experienced compartments was prevented by the profiling of bulk unsorted PBMCs. There was a strong correlation between observed TCR beta diversity and the percentage of naive T cells measured by flow cytometry.

Per the germline V gene, MDHEN is the CDR1 and SYDVKM is the CDR2. Including the terminal cysteine and phenylalanine, the CDR3 comprises 14 residues. CDR3 DNA only is kept here, 42 bases in frame from base 1. The V and J ends are trimmed by 6 bases and 7 bases, leaving 16 bases between them. Preparation of the library involved 5' RACE. These reads were obtained on an Illumina HiSeq 2500. A second roughly 7 to 11 cycle PCR used a sample-barcoded 5' primer and a J-beta primer mix. A template-switch 5' adaptor carrying 12 random nucleotides introduced a unique molecular identifier onto each TCR beta cDNA molecule. Each sample yielded at least 2.5 million CDR3-containing paired-end reads. First-strand cDNA synthesis was performed from all RNA using the Mint cDNA synthesis kit, with priming by a TRBC-specific oligonucleotide. After uracil-DNA glycosylase treatment, a first 18-cycle PCR used universal primers M1SS and BC2_uni_R on all cDNA. Per the original workflow: For normalization, 1 million high-quality reads were randomly selected from each sample, with every read carrying a distinct molecular identifier. Reads sharing molecular identifiers were discarded rather than binned into consensus sequences. MiTCR, run with a Q25 quality threshold and the strictest error-elimination algorithm, handled CDR3 identification, clonotype clustering and error correction. Lower-bound total TCR beta diversity was estimated with a nonparametric unseen species model using Euler transformation. TCRdb trimmed public reads at Q25 via fastp, called clones via MiXCR and kept in-frame beta chains. A single entry per CDR3 protein holds the most common genes and DNA from its merged rows. TCRdb, not the authors, supplied the V and J calls. Recorded for this sample are about 770,000 distinct CDR3 sequences; about 42% of them occurred a single time. Together, the top ten hold approximately 19% of the sample.

The donors were around 39 Caucasian individuals from Russia, aged about 6 to 95 years, who were systemically healthy. Each donor gave ten milliliters of peripheral blood, drawn into EDTA-treated Vacutainer tubes. Ficoll-Paque density-gradient centrifugation was used to isolate PBMCs, with at least 6.5 million per sample. Trizol reagent was used to extract total RNA from the PBMCs, yielding at least 5.5 micrograms per sample. Naive CD45RAhigh/CD27high T cell percentages were measured by flow cytometry on a PBMC aliquot from every donor. Sequencing was carried out using blood. The chain is assembled from TRBV28 and TRBJ1-5; the D region possibly corresponds to TRBD1 (5 bases align). The sequence came from a man in his fifties or sixties in good health. The CDR3 protein sequence reads: CASRLKGVGQPQHF. The bases read TGTGCCAGCAGATTGAAAGGGGTCGGGCAGCCCCAGCATTTT.